This record covers a single TCR beta chain. Its antigen remains unidentified. Germline V CDR1 and CDR2: SGHAT, FQDESV (reference sequence). Unmatched junction bases numbered 6, after V lost 1 base and J lost 3 bases. CDR3 length equals 16 residues. TCRdb keeps only in-frame clones here, not all; method: immunoSEQ multiplex PCR. The repertoire holds about 2.1 million clones, with about 94% as singletons. Naive CD8 cells lacked CD45RO, underwent positive selection for CCR7 and left out terminally differentiated effector memory CD45RA+ cells. Adults of Caucasian background living in Nashville, Tennessee made up all donors. This sample was included in a study of shared clonotypes between healthy human individuals. The study's findings and limits: At large depth, rarefaction still showed sorted-subset sequencing to be incomplete. Clonotype sharing among donors was thought likely to change with sequencing depth. Enrolling few donors narrowed the genetic and exposure-history diversity that was represented.

The sample taken for sequencing was naive CD8+ T cells from PBMCs. The chain links TRBV11-1 to TRBJ2-7, with 10 bases identical to TRBD2. The receptor was isolated from a man aged 18 to 30 in good health. Some clones in this sample may be carry-over from other donors' samples. The CDR3 nucleotides are TGTGCCAGCAGCTTAGTAGCGGGAGGAGGCAGCTACGAGCAGTACTTC. It translates to CASSLVAGGGSYEQYF. The entire variable domain, with the rest obtained from reference TRBV11-1 and TRBJ2-7, is as follows: EAEVAQSPRYKITEKSQAVAFWCDPISGHATLYWYRQILGQGPELLVQFQDESVVDDSQLPKDRFSAERLKGVDSTLKIQPAELGDSAMYLCASSLVAGGGSYEQYFGPGTRLTVT.